The rows below give T cell receptor beta chains drawn from one sample of a study of regulatory T cells. Sequencing was performed with immunoSEQ multiplex PCR; in TCRdb, only in-frame clones are kept and a portion is missing. In the table there are roughly 15,000 clones, approximately 92% of which are singletons. The sample was CD8+ T cells sorted from blood. The receptors derive from a person under 30 with CD3G deficiency. Both conserved end residues are trimmed from each CDR3. Each record gives: J gene, V gene, CDR3 protein.

TRBJ1-3	TRBV9	ASSVTRWGYWDTIY
TRBJ2-3	TRBV29-1	SALTGGRGDTQY
TRBJ2-7	TRBV6-9	ASWTTGDEQY
TRBJ2-7	TRBV28	ASSRQGWVHEQY
TRBJ2-1	TRBV7-6	ASSLNNEQF
TRBJ2-2	TRBV5-1	ASSLRDYNTGELF
TRBJ2-3	TRBV27	ASSRTSYSTDTQY
NA	TRBV7-9	ASSLVGEQY
TRBJ2-3	TRBV28	ASSLFWEDTQY
TRBJ2-2	TRBV9	ASSVSSGGAEIDTGELF
TRBJ1-3	TRBV9	ASSGTGPGNTIY
TRBJ2-3	TRBV6-1	ASSEGQGPDTQY
TRBJ2-2	TRBV4-2	ASSQALPGELF
TRBJ2-7	TRBV7-9	ASSSVRDRSYEQY
TRBJ2-7	TRBV6-1	ASSEVGQEGYEQY
TRBJ1-2	TRBV6-6	ASSPTAISSGYT
TRBJ2-7	TRBV4-2	ASTQGYEQY
TRBJ2-7	TRBV30	AWRTAYEQY
TRBJ2-5	TRBV7-8	ASSLVSYEETQY
TRBJ2-1	TRBV4-1	ASSQVRGDEQF
TRBJ1-6	TRBV6-1	ASSEFLGQGSRSPLH
TRBJ1-1	TRBV6-1	ASSVGRTEAF
TRBJ2-7	TRBV19	ASSQAGGPDYEQY
TRBJ1-5	TRBV5-6	ASSLAGGLDSNQPQH
TRBJ2-7	TRBV28	ASSLETGYEQY
TRBJ1-3	TRBV2	ASSEVWDTIY
TRBJ2-5	TRBV7-9	ASSLGRGETQY
TRBJ2-3	TRBV9	ASSVALGASPTDTQY
TRBJ2-7	TRBV10-3	AISDGGDSSYEQY
TRBJ1-1	TRBV19	ASSTLGGAGTEAF
TRBJ2-7	TRBV2	ASSLGYTYEQY
TRBJ2-7	TRBV25-1	ASSVSYEQY
TRBJ2-7	TRBV27	ASGQPSYEQY
TRBJ2-1	TRBV7-8	ASSATTSGGPNEQF